This TCR beta chain was captured by sequencing in a study of shared clonotypes between healthy human individuals. Turning to this clone: The sample contains more than one DNA sequence encoding this CDR3.

The CDR3 runs 12 residues. V was cut by 5 bases and J by 5 bases, with 10 bases left in between. Germline V gene data show CDR1 as MNHEY and CDR2 as SMNVEV (reference sequence). Selected positively for CCR7 and CD45RO-negative, naive CD8 cells excluded terminally differentiated effector memory CD45RA+ cells. This table comes from immunoSEQ multiplex PCR, and its TCRdb copy is limited to in-frame clones, with some not included. The sample yields about 2.1 million clones, approximately 94% seen once. The J gene is TRBJ2-7, the V gene TRBV27; D not resolved. Sequencing was carried out using naive CD8+ T cells from PBMCs. The TCR originated in a young man in good health. Some clones in this sample may be carry-over from other donors' samples. This CDR3 reads CASSPSLHEQYF. Here the CDR3 DNA reads TGTGCCAGCAGTCCATCCTTGCACGAGCAGTACTTC.